This T cell receptor beta chain stems from a study of OX40 agonist ivuxolimab in advanced cancers. Study-wide findings and caveats: Nonresponders, in some cases, also had low normalized T-cell clonal expansion. Clonal expansion from baseline to week 6 occurred in both CD4+ and CD8+ T cells.

V was clipped by 0 bases and J by 6 bases; unmatched bases: 8. From germline, CDR1 is MNHEY and CDR2 SMNVEV (reference sequence). CDR3 length: 15 residues. Sequencing used immunoSEQ multiplex PCR; TCRdb keeps in-frame clones, though not all of them. Counted here are about 64,000 clones, 85% to 90% occurring once; the ten biggest clones make up around 15%. Concerning this clone itself: Antigen: not known.

This receptor was taken from an adult with an advanced solid tumor such as melanoma, head and neck, liver or kidney cancer. This specimen consisted of CD4+ or CD8+ T cells sorted from blood, obtained in a trial of the OX40 agonist ivuxolimab. The chain carries TRBV27 and TRBJ2-7, with 7 positions matching TRBD2. The CDR3 bases are TGTGCCAGCAGTTTATCGGGCGGGAGCTCCCTCGAGCAGTACTTC. Its translation is CASSLSGGSSLEQYF.